The clone carrying this T cell receptor beta chain has only a few counts. What it recognizes is unknown. Whether given at about 4 or about 12 weeks, second doses were pooled. The data were obtained in a study of T cell responses to AZD1222 COVID-19 vaccine. Study observations and caveats: The peak T cell response came first, and repertoires were sampled only after it.

Clones were sequenced by immunoSEQ multiplex PCR, and TCRdb holds only the in-frame ones, with some missing. This table has about 120,000 clones, approximately 86% appearing once. Trimming cost V 1 base and J 2 bases, with 15 bases left between them. Germline CDR1 reads MNHNS; CDR2 reads SASEGT. The CDR3 is made up of 16 amino acids. The receptor was derived from an adult who received the AZD1222 COVID-19 vaccine. This sequence joins TRBV6-1 and TRBJ2-7; D is ambiguous. This specimen consisted of peripheral blood, obtained 28 days after the second AZD1222 dose. The CDR3 here is CASSEGTFGRAYEQYF. The DNA of the CDR3 is TGTGCCAGCAGTGAAGGCACCTTCGGGCGAGCCTACGAGCAGTACTTC.